This T cell receptor beta chain was obtained from a study of OX40 agonist ivuxolimab in advanced cancers. Study-level background: The patients received ivuxolimab by intravenous route every 2 weeks at 0.01 to 10 mg/kg.

On this clone: Its antigen is unknown.

Study-level results: Relative to CD4+ cells, CD8+ T cells on average had more expanded clones. CD4+ and CD8+ blood T cells expanded clonally by week 6 at 0.1 to 3.0 mg/kg. At 0.1-3.0 mg/kg, partial responders had clonal expansion among the lowest observed.

Libraries were prepared by immunoSEQ multiplex PCR; TCRdb keeps only in-frame clonotypes and omits some of them. The repertoire holds more than 55,000 clones, approximately 79% seen once, with over 3% in the top ten. This clonotype was sampled from an adult with an advanced solid tumor such as melanoma, head and neck, liver or kidney cancer. Specimen: CD4+ or CD8+ T cells sorted from blood, collected in a trial of the OX40 agonist ivuxolimab.

In nucleotides, the CDR3 is TGTGCCAGCGGATCTAGCGGGGGGAGCTCCTACAATGAGCAGTTCTTC. Protein: CASGSSGGSSYNEQFF. This chain joins TRBV6-6 and TRBJ2-1; TRBD2 aligns across 11 bases. With 8 bases clipped from V and 0 bases from J, the junction kept 6 bases outside the gene matches. Germline values: CDR1 MNHNY, CDR2 SVGAGI (reference sequence). The CDR3 contains 16 residues.